This T cell receptor (beta chain) was captured in a study of cytomegalovirus exposure and HLA in healthy donors. It was with 60 Vbeta and 13 Jbeta primers that the PCR ran. TCRdb's copy holds only in-frame clones and misses some; the assay was immunoSEQ multiplex PCR. The sample holds about 160,000 clones; nearly 80% are singletons and the top ten take 8% to 10%. V was clipped by 11 bases and J by 7 bases; unmatched bases: 14. CDR1 is MGHDK, CDR2 SYGVNS, per germline. There are 15 residues in the CDR3. The sample was PBMCs. The genes are TRBV25-1 and TRBJ2-1; TRBD2 aligns across 10 bases. The sequence came from a man between 18 and 29 years old in good health and CMV-seropositive. The CDR3 loop is CAASSPSGSVNEQFF. Here the CDR3 DNA reads TGTGCCGCTTCATCCCCTAGCGGGAGTGTTAATGAGCAGTTCTTC.